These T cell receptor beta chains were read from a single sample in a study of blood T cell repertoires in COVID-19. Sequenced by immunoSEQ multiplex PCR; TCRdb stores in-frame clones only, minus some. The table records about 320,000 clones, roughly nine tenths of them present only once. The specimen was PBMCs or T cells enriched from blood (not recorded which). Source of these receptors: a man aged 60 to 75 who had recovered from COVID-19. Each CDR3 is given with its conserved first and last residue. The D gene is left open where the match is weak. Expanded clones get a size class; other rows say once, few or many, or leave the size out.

CASSPDASGGFQSTYNEQFF TGTGCCAGCAGCCCCGATGCTAGCGGGGGGTTCCAAAGCACTTACAATGAGCAGTTCTTC TRBV13 . TRBD2 TRBJ2-1
CAISGLRGEQYF TGTGCCATCAGTGGACTGCGGGGCGAGCAGTACTTC TRBV10-3 . . TRBJ2-7
CSVGRSLSYNEQFF TGCAGCGTTGGGAGGAGCCTATCCTACAATGAGCAGTTCTTC TRBV29-1 . . TRBJ2-1
CASSYRTAVSETQYF TGTGCCAGTAGTTACCGGACTGCGGTTTCAGAGACCCAGTACTTC TRBV19 . . TRBJ2-5
CASSQEARISGNTIYF TGTGCCAGCAGCCAAGAGGCCAGGATCTCTGGAAACACCATATATTTT TRBV4-2 . . TRBJ1-3
CAITKGQANTEAFF TGTGCCATCACTAAGGGACAGGCGAATACTGAAGCTTTCTTT TRBV10-3 . TRBD1 TRBJ1-1
CASIGGDFTGELFF TGTGCCAGCATCGGGGGAGACTTCACCGGGGAGCTGTTTTTT TRBV11-2 . . TRBJ2-2
CASSGSGLTYNEQFF TGTGCCAGCAGCGGAAGCGGGTTGACCTACAATGAGCAGTTCTTC TRBV9 . . TRBJ2-1
CASSQDLRDPLYGYTF TGCGCCAGCAGCCAAGATCTCAGGGATCCCCTCTATGGCTACACCTTC TRBV4-1 . . TRBJ1-2
CASSLMTGWAKNIQYF TGCGCCAGCAGCTTAATGACAGGGTGGGCCAAAAACATTCAGTACTTC TRBV5-1 . TRBD1 TRBJ2-4
CASSLTGNYGYTF TGCGCCAGCAGCTTGACAGGGAACTATGGCTACACCTTC TRBV4-1 . TRBD1 TRBJ1-2
CASSVTGRNTGELFF TGTGCCAGCAGCGTAACAGGGAGGAACACCGGGGAGCTGTTTTTT TRBV9 . . TRBJ2-2
CASSTVAGGPADTQYF TGTGCCAGCAGTACAGTAGCGGGAGGGCCTGCAGATACGCAGTATTTT TRBV27 . TRBD2 TRBJ2-3
CASRGGAAGGSEQYF TGTGCCAGCAGGGGCGGTGCAGCGGGGGGAAGCGAGCAGTACTTC TRBV7-9 . TRBD2 TRBJ2-7
CASSRGWGGQPQHF TGTGCCAGTAGTAGGGGTTGGGGAGGTCAGCCCCAGCATTTT TRBV19 once . TRBJ1-5
CASSQGPTAGAGETQYF TGCGCCAGCAGCCAAGGACCGACAGCGGGGGCCGGGGAGACCCAGTACTTC TRBV4-3 . TRBD2 TRBJ2-5
CASSLFGGRDTQYF TGTGCCAGCAGCCTGTTTGGAGGGAGAGATACGCAGTATTTT TRBV6-5 once . TRBJ2-3
CASSHPTGHYEQYF TGCGCCAGCAGCCACCCGACAGGACACTACGAGCAGTACTTC TRBV4-1 few . TRBJ2-7
CASSSGQALPTEQYF TGTGCCAGCAGCTCGGGACAGGCCCTACCCACTGAGCAGTACTTC TRBV5-4 many TRBD1 TRBJ2-7
CASSQAYAGGYYNEQFF TGCGCCAGCAGCCAAGCCTATGCGGGGGGGTACTACAATGAGCAGTTCTTC TRBV4-3 . TRBD2 TRBJ2-1
CASSYAGGKETQYF TGTGCCAGCAGCTACGCGGGGGGGAAAGAGACCCAGTACTTC TRBV7-9 . TRBD2 TRBJ2-5
CASRAGLAFPGELFF TGTGCCAGCAGAGCGGGACTAGCATTCCCCGGGGAGCTGTTTTTT TRBV13 . TRBD2 TRBJ2-2
CAISTTGRTDTQYF TGTGCCATCAGTACGACAGGGCGAACAGATACGCAGTATTTT TRBV10-3 . TRBD1 TRBJ2-3
CARHRHQPQHF TGTGCTAGGCACAGGCATCAGCCCCAGCATTTT TRBV12-5 once . TRBJ1-5
CASSPQGSNQPQHF TGTGCCAGCAGCCCCCAGGGAAGCAATCAGCCCCAGCATTTT TRBV7-9 . . TRBJ1-5
CATSRDLSQERTQGLSYEQYF TGTGCCACCAGCAGAGATCTGTCGCAGGAAAGGACCCAAGGACTATCCTACGAGCAGTACTTC TRBV15 few . TRBJ2-7
CASSLYRGGELFF TGTGCCAGCAGTTTATACAGGGGCGGGGAGCTGTTTTTT TRBV6-2/TRBV6-3 . TRBD1 TRBJ2-2
CASSQQADTQYF TGTGCCAGCAGCCAGCAGGCAGATACGCAGTATTTT TRBV5-6 . . TRBJ2-3
CSASPPAHGYTF TGCAGTGCTAGTCCCCCAGCGCATGGCTACACCTTC TRBV20-1 . . TRBJ1-2
CASSKPEVETQYF TGTGCCAGCAGCAAACCAGAAGTGGAGACCCAGTACTTC TRBV11-3 few . TRBJ2-5
CASSPRTSGNEQYF TGTGCCAGCAGCCCCAGGACTAGCGGGAACGAGCAGTACTTC TRBV11-3 . TRBD2 TRBJ2-7
CASSRGSRTEAFF TGTGCCAGCAGTCGGGGATCGAGGACTGAAGCTTTCTTT TRBV7-2 . . TRBJ1-1
CASSELSQGGSPLHF TGTGCCAGCAGTGAATTAAGTCAGGGGGGTTCACCCCTCCACTTT TRBV6-1 . TRBD1 TRBJ1-6
CASSQGGYSNQPQHF TGTGCCAGCAGCCAAGGGGGCTATAGCAATCAGCCCCAGCATTTT TRBV3-1/TRBV3-2 . . TRBJ1-5
CASRTTGAGELFF TGCGCCAGCAGGACGACAGGGGCCGGGGAGCTGTTTTTT TRBV5-1 . TRBD1 TRBJ2-2
CASSVATGWETQYF TGTGCCAGCAGCGTAGCCACGGGGTGGGAGACCCAGTACTTC TRBV9 . . TRBJ2-5
CASSLGTVYEQYF TGTGCCAGCAGTTTAGGCACAGTATACGAGCAGTACTTC TRBV12-3/TRBV12-4 once . TRBJ2-7
CASSEPQGARGYTF TGTGCCAGCAGTGAACCCCAGGGGGCGCGTGGCTACACCTTC TRBV6-1 . TRBD1 TRBJ1-2
CASSHNTGTGLPNYGYTF TGTGCCAGCAGCCACAACACCGGGACAGGGCTACCTAACTATGGCTACACCTTC TRBV7-9 . TRBD1 TRBJ1-2
CASSFAQGYEQYF TGTGCCAGCAGCTTTGCCCAGGGGTACGAGCAGTACTTC TRBV11-2 . . TRBJ2-7
CASRGGTGSTDTQYF TGTGCCAGCAGGGGAGGTACGGGGAGCACAGATACGCAGTATTTT TRBV5-4 once . TRBJ2-3
CASSPRAGGPYNEQFF TGTGCCAGCAGCCCCCGAGCGGGGGGACCCTACAATGAGCAGTTCTTC TRBV7-8 . TRBD2 TRBJ2-1
CASSYSRGRVTEAFF TGTGCCAGCAGTTACTCTAGGGGGCGAGTCACTGAAGCTTTCTTT TRBV6-5 . TRBD1 TRBJ1-1
CASSKRAPNYGYTF TGTGCCAGCAGCAAGAGGGCCCCTAACTATGGCTACACCTTC TRBV5-6 . . TRBJ1-2
CASSLKASEGYEQYF TGTGCCAGCAGCTTAAAGGCTAGCGAGGGCTACGAGCAGTACTTC TRBV7-2 . . TRBJ2-7
CASSSAGHPTEAFF TGTGCCAGCAGCTCCGCAGGACACCCCACTGAAGCTTTCTTT TRBV27 . . TRBJ1-1
CATAQGSNQPQHF TGTGCCACCGCTCAGGGGAGCAATCAGCCCCAGCATTTT TRBV24-1 . . TRBJ1-5
CASSEGTTGTNYGYTF TGCGCCAGCAGTGAGGGGACGACAGGTACTAACTATGGCTACACCTTC TRBV10-1 . . TRBJ1-2